This TCR beta chain came from a study of blood T cell repertoires in COVID-19. Study at large: Some COVID-19 samples were acute and others convalescent; all came from the United States, Italy and Spain. T cells, B-cell-depleted T cells, or PBMCs supplied cDNA or gDNA.

Profiled with immunoSEQ multiplex PCR; TCRdb holds only in-frame clones, not every one. The table lists around 78,000 clones, 86% of them singletons, with about 25% in the top ten. This clone was detected only once. The V and J ends lost 3 bases and 1 base respectively, with 12 bases between them. The CDR3 runs 15 residues. In germline, CDR1 is MDHEN, CDR2 SYDVKM. J is TRBJ1-2 and V is TRBV28; weak D call: TRBD1 (6 bases). The clonotype comes from a man over 45 with active or convalescent COVID-19. The sequenced sample consisted of peripheral blood. CDR3 sequence: CASSFPDRFNYGYTF. The DNA for the CDR3 is TGTGCCAGCAGTTTCCCTGACAGGTTTAACTATGGCTACACCTTC.